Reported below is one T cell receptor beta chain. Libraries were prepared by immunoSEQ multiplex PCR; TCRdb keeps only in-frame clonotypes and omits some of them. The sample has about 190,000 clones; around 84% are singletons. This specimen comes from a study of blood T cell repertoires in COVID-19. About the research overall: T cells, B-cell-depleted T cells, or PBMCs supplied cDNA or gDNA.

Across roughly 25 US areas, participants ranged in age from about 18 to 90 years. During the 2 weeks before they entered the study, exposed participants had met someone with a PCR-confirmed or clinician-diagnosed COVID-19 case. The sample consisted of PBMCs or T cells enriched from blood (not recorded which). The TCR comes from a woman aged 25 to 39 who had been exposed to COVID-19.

The chain's CDR3 is CASGLPMTESGQGNTGELFF. DNA for the CDR3: TGTGCTAGTGGTTTGCCAATGACGGAATCGGGACAGGGAAACACCGGGGAGCTGTTTTTT. V is TRBV12-5 and J is TRBJ2-2; TRBD1 matches at 9 bases. The V gene's germline CDR1 is LGHNT and CDR2 FRNRAP. This CDR3 spans 20 amino acids. Trimming cost V 2 bases and J 2 bases; bases outside gene matches: 15.